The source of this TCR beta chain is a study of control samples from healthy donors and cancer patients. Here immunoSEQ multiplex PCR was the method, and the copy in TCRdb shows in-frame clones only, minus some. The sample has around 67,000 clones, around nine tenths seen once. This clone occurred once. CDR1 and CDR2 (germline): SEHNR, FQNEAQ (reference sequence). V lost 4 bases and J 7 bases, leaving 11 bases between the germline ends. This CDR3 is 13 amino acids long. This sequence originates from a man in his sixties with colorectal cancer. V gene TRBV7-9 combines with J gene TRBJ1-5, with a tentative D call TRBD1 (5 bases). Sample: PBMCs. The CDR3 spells CASSWDQRQPQHF. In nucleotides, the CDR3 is TGTGCCAGCAGCTGGGACCAAAGGCAGCCCCAGCATTTT.